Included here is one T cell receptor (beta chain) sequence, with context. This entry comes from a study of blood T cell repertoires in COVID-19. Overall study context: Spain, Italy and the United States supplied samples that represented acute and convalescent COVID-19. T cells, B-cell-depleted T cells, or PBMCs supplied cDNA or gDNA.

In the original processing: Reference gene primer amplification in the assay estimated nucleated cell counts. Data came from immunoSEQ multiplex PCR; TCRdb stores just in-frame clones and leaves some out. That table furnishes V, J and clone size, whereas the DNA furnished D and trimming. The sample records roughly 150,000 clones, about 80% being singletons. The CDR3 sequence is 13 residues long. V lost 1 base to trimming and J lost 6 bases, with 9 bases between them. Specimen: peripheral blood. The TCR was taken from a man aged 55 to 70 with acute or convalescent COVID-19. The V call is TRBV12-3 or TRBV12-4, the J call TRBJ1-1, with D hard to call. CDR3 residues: CASSLGTVAEAFF. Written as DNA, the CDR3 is TGTGCCAGCAGTTTAGGTACTGTCGCTGAAGCTTTCTTT.